This T cell receptor beta chain was documented in a study of cytomegalovirus exposure and HLA in healthy donors (dated by TCRdb to about 2017). About the investigation overall: In an earlier analysis of some 610 of the donors, 250 to 300 Gb of sequence data and roughly 100 million unique TCR beta sequences from about 179 million T cells were reported. An early release that covered approximately 600 HLA-typed donors contained approximately 300 gigabases of sequencing data and tens of millions of unique TCR sequences. Alongside the repertoire data, information on donor age, sex, ethnicity and CMV serostatus was compiled. Rather than using new phenotypic data, the later analysis identified candidate immune exposures from TCR beta sequences and from how often those sequences occurred across donors. To decide whether each TCR beta V gene segment behaved as functional or pseudogenic, an earlier analysis of some 600 of the donors relied on high-throughput TCR beta sequencing. Across about 380 genotyped donors of the cohort, an average of approximately 220,000 unique TCR beta nucleotide sequences per donor were sequenced, and approximately 17% of those sequences were non-productive. Along with the roughly 610-subject first cohort, a separate validation cohort of over 90 different subjects was used. All discovery cohort repertoires had been generated using a single sequencing platform. Both class I and class II loci were covered by HLA typing, at four-digit resolution. Roughly five DR-DQ haplotypes were handled as single units for association and clustering, since linkage in the cohort was strong. To predict cytomegalovirus infection status, the study brought together high-throughput TCR immunosequencing, statistical association of individual TCRs with disease status, and machine learning. Typing coverage differed by locus: A, B, C, DRB1 and DQB1 were typed in about 620-630 donors, DQA1 in about 560, DPA1 in nearly 610, and DPB1 in about 450. Using immunosequencing, the study profiled T cell repertoires from roughly 650 subjects and related those repertoires to cytomegalovirus serostatus. The genetic ancestry cluster associated with self-reported Caucasian donors included approximately 85% of the approximately 410 genotyped donors. The study aimed to test whether signatures of past pathogen exposure could be identified by cataloging public T cell receptors. A later analysis re-examined previously published TCR beta repertoires from more than 650 donors and added high-resolution HLA genotyping to investigate patterns of TCR occurrence. Genome-wide SNP genotypes for about 55% of the 666 donors were used in a later genetic analysis, which treated that subset as a discovery cohort. The research as a whole found: A later analysis associated about 17,000 TCR beta sequences with specific HLA alleles at a false discovery rate of 0.05. Immune exposure information for the cohort was limited to CMV serostatus. Strong co-occurrence of HLA alleles, especially DR and DQ, made assigning TCR associations to individual alleles difficult. A cluster of highly shared sequence variants was judged likely to represent a technical artifact of the sequencing pipeline. While some public TCRs were present in many individuals, most TCR sequences turned up only very rarely across donors. According to a later analysis, TCR association rates differed among HLA loci, with DRB1 alleles showing the most associated TCRs and HLA-C alleles showing the fewest. The authors suggested that the approach could potentially be extended to other disease states and immunological phenotypes. Cytomegalovirus status was reported to be diagnosed by the classifier with high specificity and sensitivity in both the original and validation cohorts. The earlier analysis of 587 of the donors excluded around 17 rarely observed V segments, including chromosome 9 orphons, because counts were too low. Several of the top co-occurrence clusters appeared to be linked to parvovirus B19, influenza, CMV and Epstein-Barr virus, according to a later analysis. The 87-base-pair reads could not distinguish some IMGT-functional V segments, including TRBV6-2 and TRBV6-3, so those segments were excluded. The cohort was sequenced for TCR beta chains only, and without alpha or paired-chain data the features that could be detected were limited. In vitro tests confirmed that three of the cytomegalovirus-associated TCR beta chains recognize cytomegalovirus antigens. Linkage disequilibrium might explain the correlated functional status among segregating V segments, but an unknown experimental factor could not be excluded. A later genetic analysis associated a missense DCLRE1C variant with V-gene and J-gene trimming of TCR beta chains, and an independent cohort replicated the association. The study gave a list of under 200 TCR beta chains associated with cytomegalovirus. A further reported finding was that TCR beta sequences accurately predicted the HLA-A and HLA-B alleles for most subjects in the first cohort. A later analysis found that HLA-associated TCR beta chains were more clonally expanded and had lower generation probabilities than equally common non-associated chains. In a later analysis, most CMV-associated TCR beta chains were found to appear HLA-restricted, with HLA associations seemingly driven largely by CMV exposure. Because HLA typing was unavailable for some donors at each locus, only the typed subset was used in association tests. Broadly in line with IMGT annotations, most TCR beta V segments showed up in productive rearrangements about 87% or about 30% of the time in an earlier analysis of several hundred of the donors. Roughly uniform sequencing depth across donors was assumed in presence/absence analyses, although this assumption may not hold. According to a later genetic analysis, donors in an Asian-associated ancestry cluster had fewer N-insertions in productive TCRs than the roughly 670-donor mean.

Trimming removed 5 bases from V and 7 bases from J; the gene matches leave 1 base unexplained. The germline V gene encodes CDR1 GTSNPN and CDR2 SVGIG (reference sequence). The CDR3 spans 11 residues, from the cysteine through the phenylalanine. Here the CDR3 DNA is all that survives: 33 bases in frame from base 1. For this clone: Its antigen remains unidentified. Base qualities are missing; no much larger clone stands one base away.

The library was obtained by the immunoSEQ multiplex PCR assay. The multiplex PCR relied on a mix of 60 forward primers for TCR Vbeta segments and 13 reverse primers for TCR Jbeta segments. A multiplex PCR assay on genomic DNA amplified the CDR3 region of rearranged TCR beta genes. The Illumina HiSeq System was used to sequence the amplified TCR beta libraries as 87-base-pair reads. The study's own analysis went as follows. Across the 666 repertoires, a later analysis counted about 81 million unique TCR beta chains, around 11 million of which were shared by at least two donors. Raw reads were error-corrected and collapsed into unique sequences with a nearest-neighbor algorithm that merged closely related sequences to remove PCR and sequencing errors. V, D and J gene segments were assigned by aligning CDR3 sequences to IMGT reference sequences. For a sequence to be retained, a match of at least six nucleotides was required to both a V gene segment and a J gene segment. Rearrangements were called productive when the CDR3 lacked stop codons and stayed in frame with V and J; all others were non-productive. CDR3 was defined according to IMGT convention as the region running from the second conserved V-encoded cysteine to the conserved J-encoded phenylalanine. In an earlier analysis of roughly 580 of the donors, sequences lacking an unambiguous match to a single V gene segment were excluded. In an earlier analysis of roughly 600 of the donors, a V segment was called functional when productive rearrangements were above 56.7%, and segregating when the standard deviation between donors exceeded 5%. A statistical classification framework was built for diagnosing cytomegalovirus status from the catalog of TCR beta chain sequences. V and J gene assignment, in a later analysis, came from comparing TCR nucleotide sequences with IMGT/GENE-DB human TR gene sequences. The TCRdist pipeline was used in a later analysis to assign CDR3 sequences and most-parsimonious VDJ recombination scenarios. A later analysis defined each TCR beta chain by its CDR3 amino acid sequence plus V-gene family, and excluded reads lacking a unique V-gene family. A later analysis removed 600 or so highly shared, low-generation-probability nucleotide sequences to deal with suspected cross-contamination and a sequencing artifact. In a later analysis, a clonal expansion index was calculated for each public chain from normalized within-repertoire ranks of inferred template counts. A later analysis computed generation probabilities with a VDJ recombination model fitted to out-of-frame rearrangements, and checked the results against IGoR. In a later analysis, hypergeometric tests were used to score TCR-TCR, TCR-HLA and TCR-CMV co-occurrence, with a repertoire-size bias correction applied to TCR pairs. In a later analysis, false discovery rates were estimated by permuting HLA or CMV assignments 20 times. In a later analysis, co-occurring TCRs were grouped with DBSCAN, and TCRdist sequence similarity was added when clustering was performed within HLA-allele-positive subsets. For co-occurrence clustering, repertoires with fewer than 30,000 or more than 120,000 public chains were excluded, along with 5 or 6 repertoires with anomalous nucleotide sharing. The table comes from immuneACCESS by way of TCRdb, which keeps in-frame sequences with V and J called. Part of the clones is missing from these tables; in studies checked, under half for an unresolved V gene and the rest for unknown reasons. D and trimming were read from the DNA, whereas the V and J calls and clone size are those reported in that table. The sample contains about 99,000 clones, more than 75% of them found a single time. About 9.3% of the sample rests with the top ten.

The cohort comprised fewer than 700 healthy bone marrow donors. All cohort members were sampled while nominally healthy, although unrecorded immune exposures were likely present. The donor tested CMV seropositive, placing the donor among the 310 or so seropositive members of the cohort. Every donor gave a peripheral blood sample, and the peripheral blood mononuclear cells from that sample were used for TCR beta sequencing. Genomic DNA extraction from the blood cell samples was performed with the Qiagen DNeasy Blood Extraction Kit. The V and J segments used are TRBV30 and TRBJ1-2; 10 bases in the junction line up with TRBD1. The sample consisted of PBMCs. The sequence was obtained from a woman between 18 and 30 years old in good health and CMV-seropositive. The sequenced DNA: TGTGCCTGGTGGGACAGGGGTGGCTACACCTTC. This is translated as CAWWDRGGYTF.